This TCR beta chain was documented in a study of OX40 agonist ivuxolimab in advanced cancers. Study-level results: In the 0.1-3.0 mg/kg groups, partial responders showed among the lowest expansion. Among T cells, CD8+ cells averaged more expanded clones than CD4+ cells. Several nonresponders also turned out to have low normalized T-cell clonal expansion.

Of note for this clone: Antigen unknown.

Generated by immunoSEQ multiplex PCR, the TCRdb table keeps only in-frame clones and is missing some. The table records 40,000 to 45,000 clones, approximately 91% of them present only once. Germline values: CDR1 SGHRS, CDR2 YFSETQ. Trimming shortened V by 4 bases and J by 4 bases, and 11 bases separated the two germline ends. This CDR3 contains 14 residues. Sequenced here: CD4+ or CD8+ T cells sorted from blood, sampled in a trial of the OX40 agonist ivuxolimab. The receptor comes from an adult with an advanced solid tumor such as melanoma, head and neck, liver or kidney cancer. The chain has TRBV5-1 and TRBJ2-2; D call uncertain. The CDR3 loop reads CASSGDWVTGELFF. CDR3 sequence (DNA): TGCGCCAGCAGCGGGGATTGGGTCACCGGGGAGCTGTTTTTT.